These 2 T cell receptor beta chains share one sample of origin, sequenced in a study of Ad26.COV2.S vaccination and SARS-CoV-2 variants. Sequencing was performed with immunoSEQ multiplex PCR; in TCRdb, only in-frame clones are kept and a portion is missing. The sample includes approximately 340,000 clones, 92% of them seen just once. Sequencing was performed on peripheral blood, taken after recovery from COVID-19. Every receptor here comes from a human donor who had recovered from COVID-19.

V and J are TRBV15 and TRBJ1-2; D gene uncertain. Deletions cut 3 bases from V and 4 bases from J, with 18 bases between. The CDR3 length is 16 residues. Germline V gene sequence: CDR1 LNHNV, CDR2 YYDKDF (reference sequence). CDR3 in DNA: TGTGCCACCAGCAGCACCCCTTGGGCGGGCGCCTATGGCTACACCTTC. This codes for CATSSTPWAGAYGYTF.

The rearrangement links TRBV19 to TRBJ2-5, with D perhaps matching TRBD1 or TRBD2 (6 bases each). Germline CDR1 and CDR2: LNHDA and SQIVND (reference sequence). V was cut by 0 bases and J by 4 bases, with 12 bases left in between. This CDR3 is built from 15 residues. The CDR3 nucleotides read TGTGCCAGTAGTATAGACGGGGGCTCGGGAGAGACCCAGTACTTC. Protein: CASSIDGGSGETQYF.